The 4 T cell receptor beta chains presented below share a single source sample, sequenced in a study of blood T cell repertoires in COVID-19. Data came from immunoSEQ multiplex PCR; TCRdb stores just in-frame clones and leaves some out. The sample contains approximately 88,000 clones, around 90% of which appear only once. Specimen: peripheral blood. These receptors were collected from a male donor with acute or convalescent COVID-19.

V and J are TRBV7-8 and TRBJ2-7; possible D gene TRBD2, 7 bases. From germline, CDR1 is SGHVS and CDR2 FQNEAQ. Trimming took off 2 bases at V and 4 bases at J, with 12 bases between the two ends. This CDR3 contains 14 residues. Written as DNA, the CDR3 is TGTGCCAGCAGCTTAAGGGGGGGCCGGTACGAGCAGTACTTC. This codes for CASSLRGGRYEQYF.

This rearrangement joins TRBV6-1 to TRBJ1-4; weak D call: TRBD1 (6 bases). The germline V and J ends were trimmed by 3 bases and 2 bases, with 13 bases remaining between them. This CDR3 has 16 amino acids. CDR1 is MNHNS and CDR2 is SASEGT in the germline V gene. The CDR3 nucleotides are TGTGCCAGCAGTGATCGGGGGGGCGCGACTAATGAAAAACTGTTTTTT. It yields the protein CASSDRGGATNEKLFF.

The chain uses TRBV7-2 and TRBJ2-7; 13 bases match TRBD2. Germline V gene data show CDR1 as SGHTA and CDR2 as FQGNSA. This CDR3 is 17 amino acids long. Losses at the gene ends were 0 bases for V and 7 bases for J; bases not matched to a gene: 9. The CDR3 here is CASSLAPRLAGGSEQYF. CDR3 bases: TGTGCCAGCAGCTTAGCGCCTAGACTAGCGGGGGGAAGTGAGCAGTACTTC.

V is TRBV7-8 and J is TRBJ1-6, with D possibly TRBD1 on 5 matching bases. The CDR3 length is 14 residues. Germline V CDR1 and CDR2: SGHVS, FQNEAQ. The V and J ends lost 5 bases and 8 bases respectively, with 13 bases between them. Here the CDR3 reads CASSLVGEDSPLHF. In nucleotides, the CDR3 is TGTGCCAGCAGCCTTGTAGGGGAGGATTCACCCCTCCACTTT. Full variable domain (missing parts from reference TRBV7-8 and TRBJ1-6): GAGVSQSPRYKVAKRGQDVALRCDPISGHVSLFWYQQALGQGPEFLTYFQNEAQLDKSGLPSDRFFAERPEGSVSTLKIQRTQQEDSAVYLCASSLVGEDSPLHFGNGTRLTVT.